These T cell receptor beta chains were read from a single sample in a study of control samples from healthy donors and cancer patients. Clones were read by immunoSEQ multiplex PCR, and TCRdb kept only the in-frame ones, dropping some. This table holds roughly 200,000 clones, approximately 91% found once. Material for sequencing was blood. Receptor source: a man in his thirties or forties in good health. CDR3s include the opening cysteine and the closing phenylalanine or tryptophan. The D gene is left open where the match is weak. Some rows mark clone size as missing; the rest say once, few, many or name a class of expanded clone.

clone_size cdr3_length j_call d_call v_call cdr3_aa cdr3_nt
- 16 TRBJ2-6 - TRBV5-5 CASSLLRGGGANVLTF TGTGCCAGCAGCTTGTTGAGGGGAGGAGGGGCCAACGTCCTGACTTTC
- 14 TRBJ2-1 - TRBV5-1 CASSLGGLDNEQFF TGCGCCAGCAGCTTAGGGGGGCTCGACAATGAGCAGTTCTTC
- 14 TRBJ2-3 TRBD1 TRBV18 CASSPDRAPDTQYF TGTGCCAGCTCACCAGACAGGGCCCCCGATACGCAGTATTTT
once 15 TRBJ2-3 - TRBV6-4 CASSHTGDSTDTQYF TGTGCCAGCAGCCACACGGGGGATAGCACAGATACGCAGTATTTT
- 13 TRBJ1-2 - TRBV2 CAEGGATDYGYTF TGTGCCGAAGGAGGGGCGACAGACTATGGCTACACCTTC
once 15 TRBJ1-1 TRBD1 TRBV2 CASTAGTGWMSEAFF TGTGCCAGCACCGCAGGGACAGGGTGGATGAGTGAAGCTTTCTTT
once 14 TRBJ1-2 - TRBV15 CATSRDGGGRGYTF TGTGCCACCAGCAGAGATGGAGGGGGGCGGGGCTACACCTTC
- 16 TRBJ2-7 TRBD2 TRBV28 CASSSHSGGSSYEQYF TGTGCCAGCAGTTCACATAGCGGGGGGAGCTCCTACGAGCAGTACTTC
- 15 TRBJ2-6 TRBD1 TRBV15 CATSRTGMGANVLTF TGTGCCACCAGTAGGACAGGGATGGGGGCCAACGTCCTGACTTTC
- 14 TRBJ1-2 TRBD1 TRBV11-2 CASTIGQGAVGYTF TGTGCCAGCACCATCGGGCAGGGGGCGGTTGGCTACACCTTC
- 15 TRBJ1-3 TRBD1 TRBV5-1 CASSLTGTAGNTIYF TGCGCCAGCAGCTTAACCGGGACAGCAGGAAACACCATATATTTT
- 15 TRBJ2-6 - TRBV5-8 CASSFWGSGANVLTF TGTGCCAGCAGCTTTTGGGGCTCTGGGGCCAACGTCCTGACTTTC
once 16 TRBJ1-4 TRBD1 TRBV27 CASSLGQGRTNEKLFF TGTGCCAGCAGTCTGGGACAGGGGCGGACTAATGAAAAACTGTTTTTT
once 11 TRBJ2-1 - TRBV5-6 CASSLVREQFF TGTGCCAGCAGCCTCGTGAGGGAGCAGTTCTTC
- 15 TRBJ2-2 TRBD1 TRBV30 CAWRKGARDTGELFF TGTGCCTGGAGGAAGGGGGCGCGGGACACCGGGGAGCTGTTTTTT
- 16 TRBJ1-4 TRBD1 TRBV12-5 CASGQSMGQGNEKLFF TGTGCTAGTGGTCAAAGCATGGGACAGGGGAATGAAAAACTGTTTTTT
- 11 TRBJ2-1 - TRBV20-1 CSARASIEQFF TGCAGTGCTAGAGCCAGCATTGAGCAGTTCTTC
- 13 TRBJ2-3 TRBD2 TRBV29-1 CSVVGLALDTQYF TGCAGCGTTGTAGGACTAGCTTTGGATACGCAGTATTTT
- 13 TRBJ1-1 - TRBV2 CASSKQGMNEAFF TGTGCCAGCAGTAAACAGGGTATGAATGAAGCTTTCTTT
few 13 TRBJ1-1 - TRBV12-3/TRBV12-4 CASSRSWATEAFF TGTGCCAGCAGCCGCTCTTGGGCCACTGAAGCTTTCTTT
once 16 TRBJ2-4 - TRBV7-9 CASSSTDVIAKNIQYF TGTGCCAGCAGCTCCACTGACGTAATAGCCAAAAACATTCAGTACTTC
once 11 TRBJ1-1 - TRBV20-1 CSARTKGMAFF TGCAGTGCCCGGACAAAAGGTATGGCTTTCTTT
- 13 TRBJ2-5 - TRBV12-3/TRBV12-4 CASSLDLWETQYF TGTGCCAGCAGTTTAGATCTTTGGGAGACCCAGTACTTC
- 19 TRBJ1-3 - TRBV9 CASSVGREGPDSSGNTIYF TGTGCCAGCAGCGTGGGGCGGGAGGGTCCGGATTCCTCTGGAAACACCATATATTTT
- 12 TRBJ1-3 - TRBV7-9 CASRESGNTIYF TGTGCCAGCCGCGAATCTGGAAACACCATATATTTT
- 15 TRBJ1-1 - TRBV30 CAWITGRRGRTEAFF TGTGCCTGGATTACAGGGAGGAGGGGAAGGACTGAAGCTTTCTTT
- 16 TRBJ1-4 - TRBV28 CASRSPSGTTNEKLFF TGTGCCAGCAGGTCGCCGTCAGGGACAACTAATGAAAAACTGTTTTTT
- 16 TRBJ1-6 - TRBV2 CASSLGQGSYNSPLHF TGTGCCAGCAGTCTTGGGCAGGGTTCCTATAATTCACCCCTCCACTTT
- 14 TRBJ2-5 - TRBV13 CASRPTGLQETQYF TGTGCCAGCAGGCCAACAGGGCTCCAAGAGACCCAGTACTTC
- 15 TRBJ2-4 - TRBV7-8 CASSTTGLAKNIQYF TGTGCCAGCAGCACCACAGGATTAGCCAAAAACATTCAGTACTTC
- 15 TRBJ2-1 - TRBV9 CASSVGYPSYNEQFF TGTGCCAGCAGCGTCGGCTATCCCTCCTACAATGAGCAGTTCTTC
- 18 TRBJ2-3 - TRBV10-1 CASSRDYSPKWGTDTQYF TGCGCCAGCAGCCGAGATTATAGCCCAAAGTGGGGCACAGATACGCAGTATTTT
- 16 TRBJ1-2 - TRBV3-1/TRBV3-2 CASSPIGQSINYGYTF TGTGCCAGCAGCCCGATTGGGCAGTCGATAAACTATGGCTACACCTTC
- 16 TRBJ1-5 - TRBV12-2 CASRWGQLPCNQPQHF TGTGCAAGTCGCTGGGGACAGTTACCCTGCAATCAGCCCCAGCATTTT
- 15 TRBJ1-1 TRBD1 TRBV5-1 CASSLGQGENTEAFF TGCGCCAGCAGCTTGGGGCAGGGGGAGAACACTGAAGCTTTCTTT
- 13 TRBJ2-7 - TRBV30 CAWSVSPASEQYF TGTGCCTGGAGTGTAAGTCCCGCATCGGAGCAGTACTTC
- 14 TRBJ2-7 TRBD1 TRBV19 CATQGQGANYEQYF TGTGCCACCCAGGGGCAGGGGGCAAACTACGAGCAGTACTTC
- 15 TRBJ1-5 TRBD1 TRBV6-5 CASRTDRGGNQPQHF TGTGCCAGCAGAACGGACAGGGGAGGCAATCAGCCCCAGCATTTT
- 16 TRBJ2-3 - TRBV21-1 CASSKAGGLRTDTQYF TGTGCCAGCAGCAAAGCCGGCGGCCTTAGGACAGATACGCAGTATTTT
- 14 TRBJ2-2 - TRBV9 CASSVRGNTGELFF TGTGCCAGCAGCGTCAGGGGGAACACCGGGGAGCTGTTTTTT
- 14 TRBJ1-2 - TRBV19 CASSIAHTNYGYTF TGTGCCAGTAGTATCGCTCATACTAACTATGGCTACACCTTC
once 11 TRBJ2-1 - TRBV21-1 CASSITNEQFF TGTGCCAGCAGCATCACCAATGAGCAGTTCTTC
- 17 TRBJ2-1 - TRBV25-1 CASSEYLEGSTYNEQFF TGTGCCAGCAGTGAATACCTAGAGGGATCGACCTACAATGAGCAGTTCTTC
- 14 TRBJ1-3 - TRBV11-2 CASSSPGSGNTIYF TGTGCCAGCAGCTCCCCGGGCTCTGGAAACACCATATATTTT
- 14 TRBJ2-2 - TRBV3-1/TRBV3-2 CASSKAGNTGELFF TGTGCCAGCAGCAAAGCGGGGAACACCGGGGAGCTGTTTTTT
- 19 TRBJ1-6 TRBD1 TRBV2 CASSGSTGRQAWYNSPLHF TGTGCCAGCAGTGGATCGACAGGGCGCCAGGCCTGGTATAATTCACCCCTCCACTTT
- 11 TRBJ2-7 - TRBV20-1 CSAREAYEQYF TGCAGTGCTAGAGAGGCATACGAGCAGTACTTC
- 16 TRBJ1-2 TRBD1 TRBV3-1/TRBV3-2 CASSQVGQGMYYGYTF TGTGCCAGCAGCCAAGTGGGACAGGGAATGTACTATGGCTACACCTTC
- 12 TRBJ2-7 - TRBV25-1 CASSLDRVEQYF TGTGCCAGCAGCTTAGACAGAGTAGAGCAGTACTTC
once 16 TRBJ1-6 TRBD1 TRBV27 CASSFLPGQRNSPLHF TGTGCCAGCAGTTTCCTTCCGGGACAGAGGAATTCACCCCTCCACTTT
- 14 TRBJ2-7 - TRBV15 CATSIRTSTYEQYF TGTGCCACCAGCATCCGGACAAGTACCTACGAGCAGTACTTC